This T cell receptor (beta chain) was retrieved from a study of blood T cell repertoires in COVID-19. Study overall: Acute and convalescent COVID-19 specimens originated in the United States, Italy and Spain. T cells, B-cell-depleted T cells, or PBMCs supplied cDNA or gDNA.

Under the authors' procedure: Scientists estimated how many nucleated cells there were by amplifying reference gene primers. Sequencing used immunoSEQ multiplex PCR; TCRdb keeps in-frame clones, though not all of them. That table gives V, J and clone size, and the DNA gave D and trimming. The table lists around 150,000 clones, 88% of them singletons, with approximately 2.5% in the top ten. Enrolment of Seattle patients took place during active infection, and they were followed longitudinally. V lost 4 bases to trimming and J lost 9 bases, with 19 bases between them. CDR3 length: 16 amino acids. CDR1 and CDR2 (germline): SEHNR, FQNEAQ (reference sequence).

V and J are TRBV7-9 and TRBJ1-6; D uncertain. This sequence was found in a human donor with COVID-19, enrolled during active disease. The donor label of this sample is uncertain. Specimen: peripheral blood. CDR3 DNA: TGTGCCAGCAGCTCCTCGTGGCGGGGAAATAGTTCACCCCTCCACTTT. Its protein is CASSSSWRGNSSPLHF.